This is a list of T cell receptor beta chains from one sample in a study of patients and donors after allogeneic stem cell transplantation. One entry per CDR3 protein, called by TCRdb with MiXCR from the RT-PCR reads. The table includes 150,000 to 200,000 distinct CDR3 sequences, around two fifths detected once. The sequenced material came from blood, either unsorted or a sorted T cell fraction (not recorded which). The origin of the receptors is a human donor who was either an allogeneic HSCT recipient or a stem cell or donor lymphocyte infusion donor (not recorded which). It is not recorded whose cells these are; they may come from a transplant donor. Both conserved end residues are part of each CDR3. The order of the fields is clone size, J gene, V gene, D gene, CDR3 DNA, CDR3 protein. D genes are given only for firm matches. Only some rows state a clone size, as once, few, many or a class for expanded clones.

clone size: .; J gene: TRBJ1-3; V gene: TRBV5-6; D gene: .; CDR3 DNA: TGTGCCAGCAGCCCGTGGGACATTCCCAATCATGGAAACACCATATATTTT; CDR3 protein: CASSPWDIPNHGNTIYF
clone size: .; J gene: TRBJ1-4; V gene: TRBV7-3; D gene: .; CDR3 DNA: TGTGCCAGCAGCACCCCCCTAGGGTCAACTAATGAAAAACTGTTTTTT; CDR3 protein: CASSTPLGSTNEKLFF
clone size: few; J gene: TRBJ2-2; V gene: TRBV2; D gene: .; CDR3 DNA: TGTGCCAGCAGTGAAGTGGTGACCGGGGAGCTGTTTTTT; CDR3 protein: CASSEVVTGELFF
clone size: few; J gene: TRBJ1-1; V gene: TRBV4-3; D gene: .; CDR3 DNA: TGCGCCAGCAGCCAAGATCGGCTCACGAACACTGAAGCTTTCTTT; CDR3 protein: CASSQDRLTNTEAFF
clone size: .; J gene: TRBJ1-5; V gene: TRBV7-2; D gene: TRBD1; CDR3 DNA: TGTGCCAGCAGCTCACGGACAGGGAGAGACGATCAGCCCCAGCATTTT; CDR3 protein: CASSSRTGRDDQPQHF
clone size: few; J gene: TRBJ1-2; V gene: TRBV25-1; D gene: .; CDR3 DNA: TGTGCCAGCAGTGAATCCTCCTTGATCTTTAACTATGGCTACACCTTC; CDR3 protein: CASSESSLIFNYGYTF
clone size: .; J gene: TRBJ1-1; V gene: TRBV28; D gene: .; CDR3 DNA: TGTGCCAGCAGTTTCTCATTTGGTCGGGGCGACACTGAAGCTTTCTTT; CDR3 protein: CASSFSFGRGDTEAFF
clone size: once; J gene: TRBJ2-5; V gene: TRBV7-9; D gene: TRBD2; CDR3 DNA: TGTGCCAGCAGCCTTAGGGACTATGAGACCCAGTACTTC; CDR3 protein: CASSLRDYETQYF
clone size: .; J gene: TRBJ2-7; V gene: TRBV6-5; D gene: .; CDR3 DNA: TGTGCCAGCAGTTCCACCGTGTTGGGGCCCTACGAGCAGTACTTC; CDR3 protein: CASSSTVLGPYEQYF
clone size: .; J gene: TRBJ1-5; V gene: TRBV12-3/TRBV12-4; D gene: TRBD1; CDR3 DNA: TGTGCCAGCAGTCTCCGACAGGGGGCGGGGAGCAATCAGCCCCAGCATTTT; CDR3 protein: CASSLRQGAGSNQPQHF
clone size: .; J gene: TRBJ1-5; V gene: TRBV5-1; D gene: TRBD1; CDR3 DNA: TGCGCCAGCAGTTCAGGGGGTAAAGGCAATCAGCCCCAGCATTTT; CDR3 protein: CASSSGGKGNQPQHF
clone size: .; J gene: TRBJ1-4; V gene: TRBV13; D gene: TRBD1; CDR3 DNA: TGTGCCAGCAGACCTGGACAGGCGGTGGAAAAACTGTTTTTT; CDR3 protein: CASRPGQAVEKLFF
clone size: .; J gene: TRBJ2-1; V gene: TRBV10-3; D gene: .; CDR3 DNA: TGTGCCATCAGTGAGGGGCAGGGCACGTACAATGAGCAGTTCTTC; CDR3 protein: CAISEGQGTYNEQFF
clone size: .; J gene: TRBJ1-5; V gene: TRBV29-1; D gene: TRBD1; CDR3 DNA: TGCAGCGTTGGACAGGGGGGTCAGCCCCAGCATTTT; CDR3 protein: CSVGQGGQPQHF
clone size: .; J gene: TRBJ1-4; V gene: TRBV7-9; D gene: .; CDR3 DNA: TGTGCCAGCAGCTTAGCAACGGCCGCAACTAATGAAAAACTGTTTTTT; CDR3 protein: CASSLATAATNEKLFF
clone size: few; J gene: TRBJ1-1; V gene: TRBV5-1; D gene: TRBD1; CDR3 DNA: TGCGCCAGCAGCTTGGAAACGGGGACAGGGGGCAACACTGAAGCTTTCTTT; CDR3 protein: CASSLETGTGGNTEAFF
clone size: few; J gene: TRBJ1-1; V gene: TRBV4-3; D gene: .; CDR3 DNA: TGCGCCAGCAGCCAAGAATCTGGACAGAAAAACACTGAAGCTTTCTTT; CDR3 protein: CASSQESGQKNTEAFF
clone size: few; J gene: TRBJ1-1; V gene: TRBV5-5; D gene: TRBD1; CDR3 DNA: TGTGCCACCAAATCGGACAGGGGATACTTCACTGAAGCTTTCTTT; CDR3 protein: CATKSDRGYFTEAFF
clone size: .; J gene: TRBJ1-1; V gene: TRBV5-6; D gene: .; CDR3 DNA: TGTGCCAGCAGCTTGGACCCACAGGGTCTGAACATTGAAGCTTTCTTT; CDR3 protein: CASSLDPQGLNIEAFF
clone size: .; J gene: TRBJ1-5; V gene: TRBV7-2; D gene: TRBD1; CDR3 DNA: TGTGCCAGCAGCCCCCGGGACAGGGCCCAATCGGGGCCCCAGCATTTT; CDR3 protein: CASSPRDRAQSGPQHF
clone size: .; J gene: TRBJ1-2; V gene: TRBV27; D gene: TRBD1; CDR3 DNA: TGTGCCAGCAGTCCTCCACCGGGACAGGGAACCGGAAGCTATGGCTACACCTTC; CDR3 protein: CASSPPPGQGTGSYGYTF
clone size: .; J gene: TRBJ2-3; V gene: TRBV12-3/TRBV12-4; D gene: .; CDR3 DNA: TGTGCCAGCAGTTTAGCTCGCACAGATACGCAGTATTTT; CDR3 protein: CASSLARTDTQYF
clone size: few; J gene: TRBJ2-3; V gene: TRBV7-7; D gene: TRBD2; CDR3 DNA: TGTGCCAGCAGCCCCGGGACTAGCGTTCTCGGACCCACAGATACGCAGTATTTT; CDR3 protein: CASSPGTSVLGPTDTQYF
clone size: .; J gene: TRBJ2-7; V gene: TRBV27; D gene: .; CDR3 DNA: TGTGCCAGCAGTTTATCGGACGGTGCCTACGAGCAGTACTTC; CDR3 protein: CASSLSDGAYEQYF
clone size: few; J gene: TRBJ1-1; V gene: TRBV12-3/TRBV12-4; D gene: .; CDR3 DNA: TGTGCCAGCAGTTTGGGGATTACGGTTGCTTTCTTT; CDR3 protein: CASSLGITVAFF
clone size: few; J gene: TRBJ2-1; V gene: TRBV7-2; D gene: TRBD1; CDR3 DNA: TGTGCCAGCAGCTACCGACAGGGGGCAGCCTACAATGAGCAGTTCTTC; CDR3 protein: CASSYRQGAAYNEQFF
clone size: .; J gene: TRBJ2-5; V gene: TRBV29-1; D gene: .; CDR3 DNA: TGCAGCGTTGAAGGGGAAGAAGAGACCCAGTACTTC; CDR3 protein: CSVEGEEETQYF
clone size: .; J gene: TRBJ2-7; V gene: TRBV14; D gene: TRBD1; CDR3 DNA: TGTGCCAGCAGCCATCTGAACAACCGGGACAGGCAGGGGTACGAGCAGTACTTC; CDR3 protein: CASSHLNNRDRQGYEQYF
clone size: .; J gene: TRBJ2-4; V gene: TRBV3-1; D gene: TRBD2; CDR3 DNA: TGTGCCAGCAGCCAAGAGGTAGCGGGAGTTTTCAACATTCAGTACTTC; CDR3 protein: CASSQEVAGVFNIQYF
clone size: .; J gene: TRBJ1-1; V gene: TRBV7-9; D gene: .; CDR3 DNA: TGTGCCAGCGAGGACAGTCTGAACACTGAAGCTTTCTTT; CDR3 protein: CASEDSLNTEAFF
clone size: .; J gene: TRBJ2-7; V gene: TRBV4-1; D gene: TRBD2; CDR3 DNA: TGCGCCAGCAGCCAAGTGGGACTAGCGGGCGAATACGAGCAGTACTTC; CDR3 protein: CASSQVGLAGEYEQYF
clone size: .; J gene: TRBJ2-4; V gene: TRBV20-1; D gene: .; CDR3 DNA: TGCAGTGCTCCCCCGCCCGGGACATCTAGAAACATTCAGTACTTC; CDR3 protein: CSAPPPGTSRNIQYF
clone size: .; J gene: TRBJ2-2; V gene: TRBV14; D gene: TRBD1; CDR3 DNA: TGTGCCAGCAGCCGTTGGACAGGACGGGGCACCGGGGAGCTGTTTTTT; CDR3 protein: CASSRWTGRGTGELFF
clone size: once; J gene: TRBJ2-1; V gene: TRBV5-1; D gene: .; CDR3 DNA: TGCGCCAGCAGCCCCTCGGTCCCCGGGGCCGACAATGAGCAGTTCTTC; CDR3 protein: CASSPSVPGADNEQFF
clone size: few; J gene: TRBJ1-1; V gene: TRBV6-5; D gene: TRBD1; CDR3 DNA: TGTGCCAGCACCATTGGACAGGCCAACACTGAAGCTTTCTTT; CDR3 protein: CASTIGQANTEAFF
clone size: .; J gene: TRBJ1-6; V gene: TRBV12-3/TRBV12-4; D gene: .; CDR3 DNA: TGTGCCAGCAGTTTAGGAGGGATGTCACCCCTCCACTTT; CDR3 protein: CASSLGGMSPLHF
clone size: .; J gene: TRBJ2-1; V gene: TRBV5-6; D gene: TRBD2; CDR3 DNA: TGTGCCAGCAGCTTGGCGGGTAGCGGGAGTCGAGTGGATGAGCAGTTCTTC; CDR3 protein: CASSLAGSGSRVDEQFF
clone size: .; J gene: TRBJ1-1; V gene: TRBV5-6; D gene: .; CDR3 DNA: TGTGCCAGCAGTCCCGGCGGTTACATGAACACTGAAGCTTTCTTT; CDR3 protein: CASSPGGYMNTEAFF
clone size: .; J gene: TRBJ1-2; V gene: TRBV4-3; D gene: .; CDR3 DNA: TGCGCCAGCAGCCAAGAGCTTGCGCCCCAGGGCCCGGGCTACACCTTC; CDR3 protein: CASSQELAPQGPGYTF
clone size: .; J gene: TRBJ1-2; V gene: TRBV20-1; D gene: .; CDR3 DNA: TGCAGTGCTAGATTTGCGTCCCAGAAAAACTATGGCTACACCTTC; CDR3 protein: CSARFASQKNYGYTF
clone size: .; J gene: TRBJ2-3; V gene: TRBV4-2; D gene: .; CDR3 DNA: TGTGCCAGCAGCCAAGATATTGGGGGAGTGACAGATACGCAGTATTTT; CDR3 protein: CASSQDIGGVTDTQYF
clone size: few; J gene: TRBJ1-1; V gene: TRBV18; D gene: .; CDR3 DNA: TGTGCCAGCTCACCACCGTGGGGGTCGAATACTGAAGCTTTCTTT; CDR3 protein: CASSPPWGSNTEAFF
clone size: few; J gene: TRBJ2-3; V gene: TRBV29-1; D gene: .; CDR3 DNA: TGCAGCGCGATAGTTTCAGATACGCAGTATTTT; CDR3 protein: CSAIVSDTQYF
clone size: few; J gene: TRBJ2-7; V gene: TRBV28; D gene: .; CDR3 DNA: TGTGCCAGCAGTTTCGTGGGAGTGGTGAACGAGCAGTACTTC; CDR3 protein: CASSFVGVVNEQYF
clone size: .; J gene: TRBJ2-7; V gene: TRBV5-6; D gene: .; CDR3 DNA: TGTGCCAGCAGCTCCCCGCCGGGGGCCCAACCGAGGTCCGAGCAGTACTTC; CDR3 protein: CASSSPPGAQPRSEQYF
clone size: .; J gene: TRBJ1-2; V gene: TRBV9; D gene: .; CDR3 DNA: TGTGCCAGCAGAGGGACGAACTATGGCTACACCTTC; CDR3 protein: CASRGTNYGYTF